The 12 T cell receptor beta chains in this list originate from one sample, sequenced in a study of blood T cell repertoires in COVID-19. TCRdb's table, derived via immunoSEQ multiplex PCR, lists solely in-frame clones and lacks some. The sample has under 450,000 clones, about 88% seen once. Sequenced input: peripheral blood. The receptors stem from a woman between 40 and 50 years old with COVID-19, enrolled during active disease.

J is TRBJ1-2 and V is TRBV29-1; no definite D call. The CDR3 spans 16 residues. Per germline, CDR1 SQVTM and CDR2 ANQGSEA. V shed 1 base and J shed 8 bases, with 23 bases lying between them. In nucleotides, the CDR3 is TGCAGCGTTGAAGCCCCTCCGCTTACAAGTGCCTTAGGCTACACCTTC. It encodes CSVEAPPLTSALGYTF.

The J gene is TRBJ1-6, the V gene TRBV6-5; no firm D call. Trimming took 2 bases from V and 14 from J, leaving 13 bases between them. This CDR3 comprises 13 residues. Germline V gene lookup returns CDR1 MNHEY and CDR2 SVGAGI. The CDR3 reads CASSYMTLEALHF. CDR3 coding DNA: TGTGCCAGCAGTTACATGACCTTAGAGGCCCTCCACTTT.

The rearrangement links TRBV28 to TRBJ2-7; 10 nucleotides match TRBD2. The ends lost 6 bases at V and 6 bases at J; junction bases unmatched: 5. Germline V gives CDR1 MDHEN, CDR2 SYDVKM. The CDR3 extends over 13 amino acids. The CDR3 reads CASSLAGVGEQYF. CDR3 DNA sequence: TGTGCCAGCAGCCTAGCGGGAGTAGGCGAGCAGTACTTC.

This clone came up once. The genes are TRBV27 and TRBJ2-7; 12 nucleotides align to TRBD2. The DNA end lines up better with TRBJ2-1; the J call may be wrong. From germline, CDR1 is MNHEY and CDR2 SMNVEV (reference sequence). The CDR3 is 16 residues long. The CDR3: CASSPPRLAGDYEQFF. The CDR3 coding sequence is TGTGCCAGCAGCCCTCCCCGACTAGCGGGGGATTACGAGCAGTTCTTC.

V gene TRBV11-2 combines with J gene TRBJ2-7; 9 bases line up with TRBD1. Looked up from germline, CDR1 is SGHAT and CDR2 is FQNNGV. The junction had 12 bases not matched to a gene; V was cut back by 1 base and J by 8 bases. CDR3 length: 16 amino acids. CDR3 in amino acids: CASSLGSYGQGFKQYF. The CDR3 DNA is TGTGCCAGCAGCTTAGGTTCTTACGGACAGGGGTTCAAGCAGTACTTC.

The chain has TRBV6-2 or TRBV6-3 and TRBJ1-1; perhaps TRBD1 as D (6 bases). The CDR3 sequence is 15 residues long. Germline V gives CDR1 MNHEY, CDR2 SVGEGT. The V end was cut by 6 bases, the J end by 1 base, with 15 bases between. CDR3 region: CASSPLGRGNTEAFF. The CDR3 nucleotides read TGTGCCAGCAGCCCGCTCGGCAGGGGGAACACTGAAGCTTTCTTT.

This chain connects TRBV9 to TRBJ2-7; TRBD2 might be the D (5 bases). The CDR3 consists of 14 residues. The germline V gene encodes CDR1 SGDLS and CDR2 YYNGEE. Trimming took 0 bases from V and 3 from J, leaving 10 bases between them. The CDR3 DNA is TGTGCCAGCAGCGTAGGAGCGGCCATCTACGAGCAGTACTTC. It codes for CASSVGAAIYEQYF. Combining the CDR3 with reference TRBV9 and TRBJ2-7 gives the whole variable domain DSGVTQTPKHLITATGQRVTLRCSPRSGDLSVYWYQQSLDQGLQFLIQYYNGEERAKGNILERFSAQQFPDLHSELNLSSLELGDSALYFCASSVGAAIYEQYFGPGTRLTVT.

The gene calls are TRBV11-2 and TRBJ1-3, with unresolved D. The CDR3 extends over 14 amino acids. The germline V gene has CDR1 SGHAT and CDR2 FQNNGV. V lost 5 bases and J lost 0, with 8 bases in between. The CDR3 sequence is CASSRGVSGNTIYF. The CDR3 bases are TGTGCCAGCAGCCGGGGAGTCTCTGGAAACACCATATATTTT.

The V and J genes are TRBV28 and TRBJ2-3; TRBD1 matches at 7 bases. CDR1 is MDHEN, CDR2 SYDVKM, per germline. After removal of 7 bases from V and 0 bases from J, the junction contained 10 bases not matched to a gene. The CDR3 covers 16 residues. The DNA for the CDR3 is TGTGCCAGCACCTTACAGGGGTTGAGAAGCACAGATACGCAGTATTTT. Its protein is CASTLQGLRSTDTQYF.

The chain joins TRBV3-1 (or the pseudogene TRBV3-2) to TRBJ1-6, with 8 nucleotides matching TRBD1. J lost 7 bases, V lost 4 bases, and 3 bases had no gene match. CDR3 size: 14 residues. Germline V gene sequence: CDR1 LGHDT, CDR2 YNNKEL (reference sequence). The CDR3 reads CASSLGQGNSPLHF. CDR3 sequence (DNA): TGTGCCAGCAGCCTCGGACAGGGAAATTCACCCCTCCACTTT.

The chain couples TRBV2 to TRBJ2-3; D might be TRBD2 (5 bases). V shed 8 bases and J shed 5 bases, with 20 bases lying between them. Germline loops: CDR1 SNHLY, CDR2 FYNNEI. There are 15 residues in the CDR3. The CDR3 bases are TGTGCCAGCTCTCGGACTGTCAACCGGGGAGATACGCAGTATTTT. This codes for CASSRTVNRGDTQYF.

About this clone: The sample carries other DNA sequences with the same CDR3. The chain uses TRBV7-2 and TRBJ1-1, with 9 bases matching TRBD1. Germline V gene sequence: CDR1 SGHTA, CDR2 FQGNSA. This CDR3 is built from 13 residues. V lost 3 bases, J lost 4 bases, and 0 bases stayed unmatched. Here the CDR3 reads CASSLDRGTEAFF. CDR3 DNA sequence: TGTGCCAGCAGCTTGGACAGGGGCACTGAAGCTTTCTTT. Filled out from reference TRBV7-2 and TRBJ1-1, the complete variable domain reads GAGVSQSPSNKVTEKGKDVELRCDPISGHTALYWYRQSLGQGLEFLIYFQGNSAPDKSGLPSDRFSAERTGGSVSTLTIQRTQQEDSAVYLCASSLDRGTEAFFGQGTRLTVV.